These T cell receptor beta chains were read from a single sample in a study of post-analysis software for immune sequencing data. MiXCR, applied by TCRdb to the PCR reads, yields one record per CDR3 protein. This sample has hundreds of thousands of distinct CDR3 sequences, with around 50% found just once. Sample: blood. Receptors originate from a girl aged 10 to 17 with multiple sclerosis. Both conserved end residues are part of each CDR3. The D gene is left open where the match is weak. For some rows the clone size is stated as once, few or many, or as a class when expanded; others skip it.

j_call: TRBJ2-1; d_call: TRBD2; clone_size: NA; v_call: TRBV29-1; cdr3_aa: CNGGGDNEQFF; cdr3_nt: TGCAACGGGGGGGGAGACAATGAGCAGTTCTTC
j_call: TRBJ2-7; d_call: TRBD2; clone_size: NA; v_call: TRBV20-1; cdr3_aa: CSARGASGLADEQYF; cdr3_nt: TGCAGTGCTAGAGGAGCTTCGGGACTAGCAGACGAGCAGTACTTC
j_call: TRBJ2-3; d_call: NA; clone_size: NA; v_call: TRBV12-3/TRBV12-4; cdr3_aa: CASSRGGLSTDTQYF; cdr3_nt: TGTGCCAGCAGTCGAGGGGGGCTGAGCACAGATACGCAGTATTTT
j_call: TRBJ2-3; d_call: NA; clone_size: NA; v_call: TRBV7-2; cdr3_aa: CASDDKFTDTQYF; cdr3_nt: TGTGCCAGCGATGACAAATTCACAGATACGCAGTATTTT
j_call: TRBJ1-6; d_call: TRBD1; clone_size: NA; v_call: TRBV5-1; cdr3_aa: CASTGGGGNSPLHF; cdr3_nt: TGCGCCAGCACCGGAGGGGGCGGAAATTCACCCCTCCACTTT
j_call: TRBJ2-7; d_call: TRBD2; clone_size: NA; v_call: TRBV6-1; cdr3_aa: CASSENGLAVSYEQYF; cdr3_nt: TGTGCCAGCAGTGAAAACGGACTAGCGGTCTCCTACGAGCAGTACTTC
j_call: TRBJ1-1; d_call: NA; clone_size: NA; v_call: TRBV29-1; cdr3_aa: CSARQILNTEAFF; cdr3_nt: TGCAGCGCTCGACAGATACTGAACACTGAAGCTTTCTTT
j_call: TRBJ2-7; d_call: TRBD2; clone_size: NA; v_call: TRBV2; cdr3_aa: CASRLTSGRGYEQYF; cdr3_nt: TGTGCCAGCAGACTTACTAGCGGGAGGGGCTACGAGCAGTACTTC
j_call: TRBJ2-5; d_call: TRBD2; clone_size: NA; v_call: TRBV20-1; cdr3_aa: CSAPSGLAGGIDGQYF; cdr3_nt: TGCAGTGCTCCGTCGGGACTAGCGGGGGGTATCGACGGGCAGTACTTC
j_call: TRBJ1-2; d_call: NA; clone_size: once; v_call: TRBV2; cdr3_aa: CASTGGDGYTF; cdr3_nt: TGTGCCAGCACGGGAGGGGATGGCTACACCTTC
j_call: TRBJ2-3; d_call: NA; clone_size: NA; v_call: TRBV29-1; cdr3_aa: CSVVVAAGNVADTQYF; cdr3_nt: TGCAGCGTTGTTGTGGCGGCGGGCAATGTGGCAGATACGCAGTATTTT
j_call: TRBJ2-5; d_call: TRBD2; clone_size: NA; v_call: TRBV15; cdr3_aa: CATSTLIGGIRLAGGETQYF; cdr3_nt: TGTGCCACCAGCACTCTGATCGGAGGGATTAGACTAGCGGGAGGAGAGACCCAGTACTTC
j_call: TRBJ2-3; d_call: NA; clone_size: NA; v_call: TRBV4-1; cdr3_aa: CASSQDPLPLTQYF; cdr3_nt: TGCGCCAGCAGCCAAGATCCACTTCCGCTTACGCAGTATTTT
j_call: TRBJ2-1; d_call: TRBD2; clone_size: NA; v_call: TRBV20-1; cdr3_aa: CSALAGVDDEQFF; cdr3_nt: TGCAGTGCACTAGCGGGAGTTGACGATGAGCAGTTCTTC
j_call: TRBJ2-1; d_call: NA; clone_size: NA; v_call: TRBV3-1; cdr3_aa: CASSQVVGSYNEQFF; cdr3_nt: TGTGCCAGCAGCCAAGTGGTAGGGTCCTACAATGAGCAGTTCTTC
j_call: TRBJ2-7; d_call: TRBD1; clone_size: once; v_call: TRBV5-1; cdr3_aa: CASSSRVNSGTGDYEQYF; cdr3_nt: TGCGCCAGCAGCTCGAGGGTAAATTCCGGGACAGGGGACTACGAGCAGTACTTC
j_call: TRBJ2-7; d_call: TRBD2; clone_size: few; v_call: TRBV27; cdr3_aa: CASSLFLAGVYEQYF; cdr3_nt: TGTGCCAGCAGTTTATTCCTAGCGGGAGTCTACGAGCAGTACTTC
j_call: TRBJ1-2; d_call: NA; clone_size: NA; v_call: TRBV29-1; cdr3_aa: CSVGGYSYGYTF; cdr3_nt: TGCAGCGTTGGAGGGTATAGCTATGGCTACACCTTC
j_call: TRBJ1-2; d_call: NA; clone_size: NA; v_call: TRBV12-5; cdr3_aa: CASGSLRGEENYGYTF; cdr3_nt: TGTGCTAGTGGTTCCCTTCGGGGGGAGGAAAACTATGGCTACACCTTC
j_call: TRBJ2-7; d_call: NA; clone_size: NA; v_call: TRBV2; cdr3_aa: CASSSPAGGPTYEQYF; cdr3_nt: TGTGCCAGCAGCTCCCCTGCCGGCGGTCCGACCTACGAGCAGTACTTC